This TCR beta chain stems from a study of cytomegalovirus exposure and HLA in healthy donors (dated by TCRdb to about 2017). Some background on the complete study: An earlier analysis of approximately 640 of the donors reported 250 to 300 Gb of sequence data and around 110 million unique TCR beta sequences from about 200 million T cells. The later analysis used no new phenotypic data to find candidate immune exposures, relying instead on TCR beta sequences and their occurrence across donors. To decide whether each TCR beta V gene segment behaved as functional or pseudogenic, an earlier analysis of approximately 620 of the donors relied on high-throughput TCR beta sequencing. Both class I and class II loci were covered by HLA typing, at four-digit resolution. Among 398 genotyped donors of the cohort, an average of 235,054 unique TCR beta nucleotide sequences were sequenced per donor, roughly 20% of them non-productive. About 5 DR-DQ haplotypes were handled as single units for association and clustering, since linkage in the cohort was strong. Alongside the repertoire data, information on donor age, sex, ethnicity and CMV serostatus was compiled. A later genetic analysis took genome-wide SNP genotypes for about three fifths of the 666 donors and used that subset as a discovery cohort. In a later analysis, previously published TCR beta repertoires from 550 to 700 donors were re-analyzed and high-resolution HLA genotyping was added so that TCR occurrence patterns could be studied. The number of donors typed differed by locus, with roughly 629-640 for A, B, C, DRB1 and DQB1, roughly 520 for DQA1, 600 to 610 for DPA1, and some 450 for DPB1. The genetic ancestry cluster associated with self-reported Caucasian donors included 81% of the roughly 380 genotyped donors. About 330 gigabases of sequencing data and around 85 million unique TCR sequences made up an early release that covered nearly 650 HLA-typed donors. Every repertoire in the discovery cohort had been generated on one and the same sequencing platform. The study was designed to test whether signatures of past pathogen exposure could be identified by cataloging public T cell receptors. Besides the first cohort of more than 650 subjects, a separate validation cohort made up of over 100 different subjects was used. To predict cytomegalovirus infection status, the study combined high-throughput TCR immunosequencing, statistical association of individual TCRs with disease status, and machine learning. The study profiled the T cell repertoires of under 700 subjects by immunosequencing and related them to cytomegalovirus serostatus. The research as a whole found: Because counts were too low, about 15 rarely observed V segments, including chromosome 9 orphons, were left out of the earlier analysis of some 640 of the donors. A few of the identified cytomegalovirus-associated TCR beta chains were confirmed in vitro to be specific for cytomegalovirus antigens. A later analysis reported that several top co-occurrence clusters appeared linked to parvovirus B19, influenza, CMV and Epstein-Barr virus. Linkage disequilibrium might explain the correlated functional status among segregating V segments, but an unknown experimental factor could not be ruled out. Assigning TCR associations to individual alleles was difficult when HLA alleles, especially DR and DQ, strongly co-occurred. A cluster of highly shared sequence variants was judged likely to represent a technical artifact of the sequencing pipeline. Most CMV-associated TCR beta chains appeared to be HLA-restricted in a later analysis, and the HLA associations seemed to be driven largely by CMV exposure. Only TCR beta chains were sequenced in this cohort, and the absence of alpha or paired-chain data limited detectable features. According to a later genetic analysis, donors in an Asian-associated ancestry cluster had fewer N-insertions in productive TCRs than the roughly 700-donor mean. Most TCR sequences were seen in very few donors, while some public TCRs were found in many individuals. In an earlier analysis of roughly 560 of the donors, most TCR beta V segments were observed in productive rearrangements about 87% or about 30% of the time, broadly matching IMGT annotations. Compared with equally common non-associated chains, HLA-associated TCR beta chains in a later analysis were more clonally expanded and had lower generation probabilities. The classifier was reported to diagnose cytomegalovirus status with high specificity and sensitivity in both the original cohort and the validation cohort. Some IMGT-functional V segments, including TRBV6-2 and TRBV6-3, could not be told apart with the 87-base-pair reads, so those segments were excluded. In a later analysis, some 17,000 TCR beta sequences were associated with specific HLA alleles at a false discovery rate of 0.05. In a later analysis, the rate of TCR association differed among HLA loci, with DRB1 alleles having the most associated TCRs and HLA-C alleles having the fewest. A further reported finding was that TCR beta sequences accurately predicted the HLA-A and HLA-B alleles for most subjects in the first cohort. The authors suggested that the approach could potentially be extended to other disease states and immunological phenotypes. Because HLA typing was missing for some donors at each locus, association tests included only the typed subset. CMV serostatus was the only immune exposure information available for the cohort. Presence/absence analyses assumed roughly uniform sequencing depth across donors, an assumption that may not hold. A total of 150 to 200 TCR beta chains were listed by the study as associated with cytomegalovirus. In a later genetic analysis, a missense DCLRE1C variant was associated with V-gene and J-gene trimming of TCR beta chains, and the association was replicated in an independent cohort.

Worth noting for this clone: The antigen this receptor binds is unknown. Per-base qualities were not stored, and no clone one base away is much larger.

The library was generated by the immunoSEQ multiplex PCR assay. A mixture of 60 forward primers for TCR Vbeta segments and 13 reverse primers for TCR Jbeta segments was used in the multiplex PCR. A multiplex PCR assay on genomic DNA amplified the CDR3 region of rearranged TCR beta genes. Amplified TCR beta libraries were sequenced as 87-base-pair reads on the Illumina HiSeq System. As for the authors' bioinformatics: Across the roughly 600 repertoires, a later analysis counted approximately 83 million unique TCR beta chains, roughly 11 million of which were shared by at least two donors. A nearest-neighbor algorithm error-corrected the raw reads and collapsed the reads into unique sequences, merging closely related sequences to remove PCR and sequencing errors. Alignment of CDR3 sequences to IMGT reference sequences was used to assign V, D and J gene segments. Each retained sequence needed at least a six-nucleotide match to both a V gene segment and a J gene segment. Rearrangements were classified as productive when the CDR3 lacked stop codons and remained in frame with V and J, and all other rearrangements were classified as non-productive. CDR3 was defined according to IMGT convention as the region running from the second conserved V-encoded cysteine to the conserved J-encoded phenylalanine. The earlier analysis of 500 to 650 of the donors excluded any sequence lacking an unambiguous match to a single V gene segment. An earlier analysis of several hundred of the donors classified V segments as functional when productive rearrangements were above 56.7% and as segregating when the standard deviation between donors was above 5%. A statistical classification framework was developed to diagnose cytomegalovirus status using the catalog of TCR beta chain sequences. In a later analysis, V and J genes were assigned by comparing TCR nucleotide sequences against IMGT/GENE-DB human TR gene sequences. A later analysis assigned CDR3 sequences and most-parsimonious VDJ recombination scenarios with the TCRdist pipeline. In a later analysis, each TCR beta chain was defined by its CDR3 amino acid sequence together with its V-gene family, and reads lacking a unique V-gene family were excluded. To address suspected cross-contamination and a sequencing artifact, a later analysis removed 592 highly shared, low-generation-probability nucleotide sequences. In a later analysis, a clonal expansion index was calculated for each public chain from normalized within-repertoire ranks of inferred template counts. Generation probabilities in a later analysis came from a VDJ recombination model fitted to out-of-frame rearrangements, and those results were checked against IGoR. In a later analysis, TCR-TCR, TCR-HLA and TCR-CMV co-occurrence was scored with hypergeometric tests, and a repertoire-size bias correction was applied to TCR pairs. False discovery rates were estimated in a later analysis by permuting HLA or CMV assignments 20 times. In a later analysis, co-occurring TCRs were grouped with DBSCAN, and TCRdist sequence similarity was added when clustering was performed within HLA-allele-positive subsets. Co-occurrence clustering excluded repertoires with fewer than 30,000 or more than 120,000 public chains, plus five with anomalous nucleotide sharing. TCRdb took over this immuneACCESS table, retaining in-frame rearrangements with V and J assigned. Such tables are incomplete; in checked studies, under half of the missing clones stem from an unresolved V gene, and the remainder is unexplained. Clone size and the V and J calls come from that table; the DNA yielded D and trimming. In this sample the table shows about 160,000 clones, 60% to 85% of which occur a single time. The ten largest clonotypes hold 0.6% to 0.95% of the sample.

In total, approximately 610 healthy bone marrow donors made up the cohort. At the time of sampling, all cohort members were nominally healthy, though unrecorded immune exposures were likely present. The donor tested CMV seronegative, placing the donor among the 350 or so seronegative members of the cohort. Every donor gave a peripheral blood sample, and the peripheral blood mononuclear cells from that sample were used for TCR beta sequencing. The Qiagen DNeasy Blood Extraction Kit was used to extract genomic DNA from the blood cell samples. According to the germline V gene (reference sequence), CDR1 reads SGHAT and CDR2 reads FQDESV. The CDR3 sequence holds 16 residues, the cysteine and phenylalanine included. Just the 48-base CDR3 DNA is kept, in frame starting at base 1. V lost 0 bases and J lost 0 bases; the stretch between them is 11 bases long.

This sequence was found in a female donor in good health and CMV-seronegative. The specimen sequenced was PBMCs. The chain uses TRBV11-1 and TRBJ1-2; the D gene is perhaps TRBD1, on 6 matching bases. The CDR3 region: CASSLAGTTSNYGYTF. The nucleotide sequence is given as TGTGCCAGCAGCTTAGCGGGGACAACCTCTAACTATGGCTACACCTTC.